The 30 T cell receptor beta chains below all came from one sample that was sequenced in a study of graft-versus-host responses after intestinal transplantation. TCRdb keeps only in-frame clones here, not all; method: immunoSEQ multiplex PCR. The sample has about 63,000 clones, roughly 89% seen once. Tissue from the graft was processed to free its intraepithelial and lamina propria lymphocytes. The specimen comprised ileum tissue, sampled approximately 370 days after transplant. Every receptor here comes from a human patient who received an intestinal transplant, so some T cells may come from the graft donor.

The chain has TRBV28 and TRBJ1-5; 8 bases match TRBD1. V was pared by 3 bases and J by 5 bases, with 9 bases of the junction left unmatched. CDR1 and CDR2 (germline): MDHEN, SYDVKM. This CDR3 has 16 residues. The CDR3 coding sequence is TGTGCCAGCAGTTTTGTCCCGGGACAGGACGATCAGCCCCAGCATTTT. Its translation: CASSFVPGQDDQPQHF.

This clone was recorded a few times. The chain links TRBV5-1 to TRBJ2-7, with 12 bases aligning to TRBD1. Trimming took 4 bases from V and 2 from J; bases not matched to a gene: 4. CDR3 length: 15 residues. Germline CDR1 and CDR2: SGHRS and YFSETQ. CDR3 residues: CASSTGQGATYEQYF. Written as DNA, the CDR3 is TGCGCCAGCAGCACGGGACAGGGGGCTACCTACGAGCAGTACTTC.

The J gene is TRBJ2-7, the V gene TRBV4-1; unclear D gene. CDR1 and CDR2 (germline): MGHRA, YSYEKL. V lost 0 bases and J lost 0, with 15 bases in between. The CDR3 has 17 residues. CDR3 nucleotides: TGCGCCAGCAGCCAAGAACCCCGGACCGTCCACTCCTACGAGCAGTACTTC. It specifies CASSQEPRTVHSYEQYF.

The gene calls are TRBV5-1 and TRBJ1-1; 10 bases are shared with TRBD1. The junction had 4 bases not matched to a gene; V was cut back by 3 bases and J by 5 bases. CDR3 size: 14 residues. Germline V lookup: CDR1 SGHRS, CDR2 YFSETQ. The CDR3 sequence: CASSSWDRGTEAFF. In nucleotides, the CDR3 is TGCGCCAGCAGCTCGTGGGACAGGGGAACTGAAGCTTTCTTT.

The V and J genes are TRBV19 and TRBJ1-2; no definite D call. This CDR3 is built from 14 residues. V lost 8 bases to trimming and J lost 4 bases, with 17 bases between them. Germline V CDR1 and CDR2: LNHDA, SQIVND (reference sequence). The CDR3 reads CASPTVTSFYGYTF. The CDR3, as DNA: TGTGCCAGTCCGACGGTGACATCGTTCTATGGCTACACCTTC.

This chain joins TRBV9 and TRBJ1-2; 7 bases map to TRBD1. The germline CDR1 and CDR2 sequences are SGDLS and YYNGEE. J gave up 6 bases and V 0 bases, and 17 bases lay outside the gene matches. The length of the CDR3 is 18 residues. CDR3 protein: CASSVGRDRRPIGDGYTF. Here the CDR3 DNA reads TGTGCCAGCAGCGTAGGTCGGGACAGACGACCTATAGGAGATGGCTACACCTTC.

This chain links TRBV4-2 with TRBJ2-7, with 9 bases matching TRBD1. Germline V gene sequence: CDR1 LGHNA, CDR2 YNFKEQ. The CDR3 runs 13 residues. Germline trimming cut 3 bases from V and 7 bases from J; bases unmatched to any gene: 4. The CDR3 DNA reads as TGTGCCAGCAGCCACGGGACAGGGTCTGAGCAGTACTTC. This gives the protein CASSHGTGSEQYF.

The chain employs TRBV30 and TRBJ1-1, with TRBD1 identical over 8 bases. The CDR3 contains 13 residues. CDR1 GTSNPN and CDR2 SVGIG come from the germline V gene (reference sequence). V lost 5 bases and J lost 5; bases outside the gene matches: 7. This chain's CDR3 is CAWSQGGGTEAFF. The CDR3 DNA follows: TGTGCCTGGTCACAGGGGGGAGGAACTGAAGCTTTCTTT.

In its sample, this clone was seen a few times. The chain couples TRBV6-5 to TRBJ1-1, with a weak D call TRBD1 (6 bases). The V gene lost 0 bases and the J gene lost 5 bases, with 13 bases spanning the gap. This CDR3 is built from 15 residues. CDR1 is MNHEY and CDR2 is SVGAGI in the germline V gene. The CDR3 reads CASSYSSGGRTEAFF. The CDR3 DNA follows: TGTGCCAGCAGTTACTCGAGCGGGGGGCGGACTGAAGCTTTCTTT.

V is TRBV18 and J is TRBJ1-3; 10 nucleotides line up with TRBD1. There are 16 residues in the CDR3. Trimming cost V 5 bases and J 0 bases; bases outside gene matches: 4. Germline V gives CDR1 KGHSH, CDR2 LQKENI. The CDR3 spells CASSSGTGASGNTIYF. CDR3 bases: TGTGCCAGCTCATCCGGGACAGGGGCCTCTGGAAACACCATATATTTT.

CDR3 nucleotides: TGCAGCGTTAAGGCGGGAGTTGGGACAGATACGCAGTATTTT. Translating it yields CSVKAGVGTDTQYF. The chain joins TRBV29-1 to TRBJ2-3, with TRBD2 matching 7 bases. CDR3 size: 14 residues. Germline CDR1 and CDR2: SQVTM and ANQGSEA. The J segment lost 3 bases and the V segment lost 5 bases, leaving 8 bases of the junction unmatched.

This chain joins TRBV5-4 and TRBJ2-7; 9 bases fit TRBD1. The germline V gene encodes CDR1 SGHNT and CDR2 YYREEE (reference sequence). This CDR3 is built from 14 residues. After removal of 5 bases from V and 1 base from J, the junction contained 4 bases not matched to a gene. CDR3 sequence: CASRPGTGSYEQYF. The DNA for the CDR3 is TGTGCCAGCAGACCCGGGACAGGGTCCTACGAGCAGTACTTC.

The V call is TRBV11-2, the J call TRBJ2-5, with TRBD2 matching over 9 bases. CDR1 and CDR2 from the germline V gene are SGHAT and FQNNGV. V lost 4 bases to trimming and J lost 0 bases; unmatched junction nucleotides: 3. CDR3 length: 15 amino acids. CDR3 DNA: TGTGCCAGCAGCTGGGTAGCGGGGGACCAAGAGACCCAGTACTTC. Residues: CASSWVAGDQETQYF.

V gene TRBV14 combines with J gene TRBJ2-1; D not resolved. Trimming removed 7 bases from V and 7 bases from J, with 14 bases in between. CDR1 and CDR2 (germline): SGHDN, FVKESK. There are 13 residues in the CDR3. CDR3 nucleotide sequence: TGTGCCAGCACCCGCAACCTGCATAATGAGCAGTTCTTC. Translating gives CASTRNLHNEQFF.

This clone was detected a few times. The CDR3 protein is CASSPGLAIYNEQFF. CDR3 nucleotides: TGTGCCAGCAGCCCAGGACTAGCAATCTACAATGAGCAGTTCTTC. The rearrangement links TRBV11-2 to TRBJ2-1; 8 bases map to TRBD2. The CDR3 sequence is 15 residues long. Germline values: CDR1 SGHAT, CDR2 FQNNGV. V trimming: 5 bases; J trimming: 3 bases; junction bases outside the gene matches: 6. Looking up the rest from reference TRBV11-2 and TRBJ2-1 gives the full variable domain: EAGVAQSPRYKIIEKRQSVAFWCNPISGHATLYWYQQILGQGPKLLIQFQNNGVVDDSQLPKDRFSAERLKGVDSTLKIQPAKLEDSAVYLCASSPGLAIYNEQFFGPGTRLTVL.

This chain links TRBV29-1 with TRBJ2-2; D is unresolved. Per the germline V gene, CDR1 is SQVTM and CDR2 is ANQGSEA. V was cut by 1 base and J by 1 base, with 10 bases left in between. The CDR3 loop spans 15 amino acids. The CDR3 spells CSVEGLGKNTGELFF. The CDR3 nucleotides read TGCAGCGTTGAAGGGTTAGGGAAGAACACCGGGGAGCTGTTTTTT.

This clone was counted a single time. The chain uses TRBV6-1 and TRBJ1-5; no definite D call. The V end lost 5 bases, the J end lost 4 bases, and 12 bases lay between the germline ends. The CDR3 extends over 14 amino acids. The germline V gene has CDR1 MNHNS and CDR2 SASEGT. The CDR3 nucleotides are TGTGCCAGCAGTCACAATCAAGAGAATCAGCCCCAGCATTTT. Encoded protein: CASSHNQENQPQHF.

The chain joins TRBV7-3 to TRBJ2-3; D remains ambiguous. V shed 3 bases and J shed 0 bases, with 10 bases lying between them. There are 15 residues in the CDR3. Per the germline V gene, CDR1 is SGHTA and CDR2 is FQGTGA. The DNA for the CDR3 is TGTGCCAGCAGCTTCCACGGGTCTAGCACAGATACGCAGTATTTT. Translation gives CASSFHGSSTDTQYF.

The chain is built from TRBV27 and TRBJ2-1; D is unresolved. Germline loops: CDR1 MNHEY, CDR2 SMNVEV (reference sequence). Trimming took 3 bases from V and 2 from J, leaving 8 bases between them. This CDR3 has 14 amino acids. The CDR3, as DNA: TGTGCCAGCAGTTTGGACGGAGCCTACAATGAGCAGTTCTTC. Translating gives CASSLDGAYNEQFF.

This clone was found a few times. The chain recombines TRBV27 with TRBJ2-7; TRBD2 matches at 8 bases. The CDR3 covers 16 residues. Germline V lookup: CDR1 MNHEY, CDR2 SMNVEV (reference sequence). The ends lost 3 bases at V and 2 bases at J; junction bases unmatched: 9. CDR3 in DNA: TGTGCCAGCAGTTTCTCCGGGGGGGACCGAACCTACGAGCAGTACTTC. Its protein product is CASSFSGGDRTYEQYF.

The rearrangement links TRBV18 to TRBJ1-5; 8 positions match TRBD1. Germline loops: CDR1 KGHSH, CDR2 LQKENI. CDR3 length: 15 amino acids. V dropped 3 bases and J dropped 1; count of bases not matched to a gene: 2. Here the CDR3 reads CASSPWTGSNQPQHF. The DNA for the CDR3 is TGTGCCAGCTCACCCTGGACAGGGAGCAATCAGCCCCAGCATTTT.

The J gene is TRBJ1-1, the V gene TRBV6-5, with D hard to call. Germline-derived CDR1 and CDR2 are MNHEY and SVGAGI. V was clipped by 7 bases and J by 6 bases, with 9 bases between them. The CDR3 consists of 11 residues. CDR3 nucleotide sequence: TGTGCCAGCACTTTAAATTCTGAAGCTTTCTTT. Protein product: CASTLNSEAFF.

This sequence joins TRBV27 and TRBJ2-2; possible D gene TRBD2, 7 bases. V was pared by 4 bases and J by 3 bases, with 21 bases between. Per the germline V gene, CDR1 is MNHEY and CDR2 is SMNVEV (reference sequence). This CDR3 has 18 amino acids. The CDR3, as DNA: TGTGCCAGCAGTTGGGAGATTTGGGGGGAGGGGGACACCGGGGAGCTGTTTTTT. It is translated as CASSWEIWGEGDTGELFF.

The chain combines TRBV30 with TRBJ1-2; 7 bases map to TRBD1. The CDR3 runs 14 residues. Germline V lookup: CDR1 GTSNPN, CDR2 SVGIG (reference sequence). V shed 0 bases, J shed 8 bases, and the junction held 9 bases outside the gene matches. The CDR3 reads CAWSVGEGALGYTF. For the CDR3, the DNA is TGTGCCTGGAGTGTAGGAGAGGGGGCGTTGGGCTACACCTTC.

This chain's CDR3 is CASSLSPPYGYTF. CDR3 in DNA: TGTGCCAGCAGTTTATCGCCCCCGTATGGCTACACCTTC. The chain employs TRBV28 and TRBJ1-2; D remains ambiguous. The germline V and J ends were trimmed by 1 base and 5 bases, with 8 bases remaining between them. This CDR3 comprises 13 residues. The germline gives CDR1 MDHEN, CDR2 SYDVKM.

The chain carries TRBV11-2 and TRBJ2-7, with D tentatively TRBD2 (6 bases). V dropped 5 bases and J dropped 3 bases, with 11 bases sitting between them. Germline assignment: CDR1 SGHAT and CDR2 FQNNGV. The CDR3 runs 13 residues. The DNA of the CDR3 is TGTGCCAGCAGCCTGGGACTTCTCTACGAGCAGTACTTC. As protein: CASSLGLLYEQYF.

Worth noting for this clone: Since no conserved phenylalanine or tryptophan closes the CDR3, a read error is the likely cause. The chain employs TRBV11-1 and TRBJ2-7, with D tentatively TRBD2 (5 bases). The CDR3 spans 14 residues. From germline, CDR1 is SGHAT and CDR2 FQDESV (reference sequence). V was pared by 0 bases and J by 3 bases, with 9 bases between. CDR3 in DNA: TGTGCCAGCAGCTTAGCGGGAGTGGGCTACGAGCAGTACCTC. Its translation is CASSLAGVGYEQYL.

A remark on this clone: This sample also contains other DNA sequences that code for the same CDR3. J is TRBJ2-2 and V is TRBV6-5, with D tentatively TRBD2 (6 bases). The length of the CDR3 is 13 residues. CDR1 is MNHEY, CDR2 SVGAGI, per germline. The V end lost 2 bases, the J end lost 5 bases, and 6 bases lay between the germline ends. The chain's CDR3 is CASSYRETGELFF. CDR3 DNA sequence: TGTGCCAGCAGTTACCGGGAGACCGGGGAGCTGTTTTTT.

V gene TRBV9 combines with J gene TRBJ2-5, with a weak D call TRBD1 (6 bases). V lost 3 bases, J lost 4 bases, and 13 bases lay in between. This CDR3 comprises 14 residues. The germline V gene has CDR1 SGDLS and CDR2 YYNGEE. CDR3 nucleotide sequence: TGTGCCAGCAGCGACCAGGGGCGCGGAGAGACCCAGTACTTC. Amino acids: CASSDQGRGETQYF.

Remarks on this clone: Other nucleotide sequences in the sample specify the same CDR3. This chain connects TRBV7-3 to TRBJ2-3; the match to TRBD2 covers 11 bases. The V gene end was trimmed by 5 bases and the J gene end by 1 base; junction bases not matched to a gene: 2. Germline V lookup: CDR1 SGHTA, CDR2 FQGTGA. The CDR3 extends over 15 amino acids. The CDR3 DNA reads TGTGCCAGCAGCCTGGGACTAGCGGGCACAGATACGCAGTATTTT. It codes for CASSLGLAGTDTQYF.